These 6 T cell receptor beta chains came from one sample sequenced in a study of beta chain features in type 1 diabetes. Reverse transcription of all isolated RNA meant that expressed TCRB transcripts were sequenced. Method: immunoSEQ multiplex PCR; TCRdb's copy keeps in-frame clones and lacks some. The repertoire holds over 65,000 clones, with around a third as singletons. Sequenced input: stem cell memory CD4+ T cells from blood. The receptors here all came from a woman between 18 and 30 years old in good health.

The genes are TRBV29-1 and TRBJ2-1; 9 positions match TRBD1. The CDR3 runs to 14 residues. From germline, CDR1 is SQVTM and CDR2 ANQGSEA. Losses at the gene ends were 6 bases for V and 4 bases for J; bases not matched to a gene: 7. The DNA of the CDR3 is TGCAGCGTGGAGCCCGGGACAGGGTACAATGAGCAGTTCTTC. As protein: CSVEPGTGYNEQFF.

V and J are TRBV28 and TRBJ2-3, with 8 bases identical to TRBD1. V lost 6 bases, J lost 1 base, and 0 bases stayed unmatched. CDR3 length: 13 residues. The germline V gene has CDR1 MDHEN and CDR2 SYDVKM. The CDR3 here is CASRQGGTDTQYF. CDR3 nucleotides: TGTGCCAGCAGACAGGGGGGCACAGATACGCAGTATTTT. Drawing the rest from reference TRBV28 and TRBJ2-3, the complete variable domain is DVKVTQSSRYLVKRTGEKVFLECVQDMDHENMFWYRQDPGLGLRLIYFSYDVKMKEKGDIPEGYSVSREKKERFSLILESASTNQTSMYLCASRQGGTDTQYFGPGTRLTVL.

The V and J genes are TRBV7-2 and TRBJ2-7, with 7 positions matching TRBD2. The V gene's germline CDR1 is SGHTA and CDR2 FQGNSA. The ends lost 5 bases at V and 4 bases at J; junction bases unmatched: 5. The CDR3 has 13 amino acids. CDR3 loop: CASSEGGGYEQYF. CDR3 DNA: TGTGCCAGCAGCGAAGGCGGGGGATACGAGCAGTACTTC.

V usage is TRBV30 and J usage is TRBJ2-5; tentative D call: TRBD1 (5 bases). Matching the DNA end better, TRBJ2-7 makes the J call doubtful. The CDR3 runs 15 residues. Looked up from germline, CDR1 is GTSNPN and CDR2 is SVGIG (reference sequence). For the CDR3, the DNA is TGTGCCTGGAGGGACGGCGGCAGGGTAAACTACGAGCAGTACTTC. This codes for CAWRDGGRVNYEQYF.

This clone came up a few times. The chain recombines TRBV20-1 with TRBJ1-2; D not resolved. Germline CDR1 is DFQATT and CDR2 is SNEGSKA (reference sequence). The CDR3 is 11 residues long. Between the trimmed V and J ends, which lost 0 bases and 8 bases, there was a span of 7 bases. The CDR3 region is CSAREAGGYTF. For the CDR3, the DNA is TGCAGTGCTAGAGAAGCGGGGGGCTACACCTTC.

This clone was seen a few times. This sequence joins TRBV30 and TRBJ2-3; unclear D gene. The CDR3 sequence is 11 residues long. Per germline, CDR1 GTSNPN and CDR2 SVGIG (reference sequence). Trimming stripped 5 bases from V and 3 bases from J, with 6 bases between. The CDR3 DNA sequence: TGTGCCTGGGAGAGGACAGATACGCAGTATTTT. Translating it yields CAWERTDTQYF.